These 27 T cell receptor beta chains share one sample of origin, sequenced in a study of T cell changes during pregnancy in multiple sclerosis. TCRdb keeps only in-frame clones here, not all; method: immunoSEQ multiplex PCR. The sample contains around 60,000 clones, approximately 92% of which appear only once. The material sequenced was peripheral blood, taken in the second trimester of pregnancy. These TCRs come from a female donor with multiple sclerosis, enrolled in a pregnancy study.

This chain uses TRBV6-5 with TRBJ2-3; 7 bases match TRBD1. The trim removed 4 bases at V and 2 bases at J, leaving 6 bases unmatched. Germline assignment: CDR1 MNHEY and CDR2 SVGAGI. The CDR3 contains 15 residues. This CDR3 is CASSFGQASTDTQYF. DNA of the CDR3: TGTGCCAGCAGTTTCGGACAGGCTTCCACAGATACGCAGTATTTT.

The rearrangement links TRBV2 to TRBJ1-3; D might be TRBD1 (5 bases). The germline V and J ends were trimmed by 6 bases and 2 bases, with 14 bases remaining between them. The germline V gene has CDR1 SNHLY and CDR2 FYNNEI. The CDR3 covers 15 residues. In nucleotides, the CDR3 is TGTGCCAGCAGAACAGGCCCAGGGCCTGGAAACACCATATATTTT. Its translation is CASRTGPGPGNTIYF.

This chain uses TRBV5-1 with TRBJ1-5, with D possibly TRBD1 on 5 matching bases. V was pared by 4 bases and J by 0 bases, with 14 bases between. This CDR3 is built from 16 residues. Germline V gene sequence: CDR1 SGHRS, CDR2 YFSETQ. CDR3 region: CASSRDGGNSNQPQHF. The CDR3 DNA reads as TGCGCCAGCAGCCGAGACGGGGGTAATAGCAATCAGCCCCAGCATTTT.

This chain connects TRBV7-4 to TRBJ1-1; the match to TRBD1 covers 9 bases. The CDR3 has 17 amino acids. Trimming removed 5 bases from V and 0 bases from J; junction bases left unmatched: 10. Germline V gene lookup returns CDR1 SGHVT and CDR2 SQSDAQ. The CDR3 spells CASSEIRQGEMNTEAFF. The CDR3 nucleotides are TGTGCCAGCAGCGAAATCCGACAGGGGGAGATGAACACTGAAGCTTTCTTT.

The CDR3 loop reads CASSPPRDSSSSYEQYF. CDR3 DNA: TGCGCCAGCAGCCCTCCGCGAGACAGCTCCAGCTCCTACGAGCAGTACTTC. The rearrangement links TRBV5-1 to TRBJ2-7; D may be TRBD1 (5 bases). Germline CDR1 SGHRS, CDR2 YFSETQ. Between the trimmed V and J ends, which lost 4 bases and 0 bases, there was a span of 20 bases. CDR3 length: 17 amino acids. Complete variable domain (other parts from reference TRBV5-1 and TRBJ2-7): KAGVTQTPRYLIKTRGQQVTLSCSPISGHRSVSWYQQTPGQGLQFLFEYFSETQRNKGNFPGRFSGRQFSNSRSEMNVSTLELGDSALYLCASSPPRDSSSSYEQYFGPGTRLTVT.

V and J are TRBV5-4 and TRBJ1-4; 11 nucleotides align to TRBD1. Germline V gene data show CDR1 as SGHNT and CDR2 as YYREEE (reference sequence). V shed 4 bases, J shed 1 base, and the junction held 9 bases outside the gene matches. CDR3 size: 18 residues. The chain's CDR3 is CASSEDRGQMGTNEKLFF. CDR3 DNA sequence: TGTGCCAGCAGCGAGGACAGGGGGCAGATGGGAACTAATGAAAAACTGTTTTTT.

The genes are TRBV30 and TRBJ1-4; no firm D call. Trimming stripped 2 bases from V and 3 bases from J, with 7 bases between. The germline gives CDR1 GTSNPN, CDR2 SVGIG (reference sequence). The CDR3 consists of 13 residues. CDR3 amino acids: CAWSRGSNEKLFF. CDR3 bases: TGTGCCTGGAGTCGCGGATCTAATGAAAAACTGTTTTTT.

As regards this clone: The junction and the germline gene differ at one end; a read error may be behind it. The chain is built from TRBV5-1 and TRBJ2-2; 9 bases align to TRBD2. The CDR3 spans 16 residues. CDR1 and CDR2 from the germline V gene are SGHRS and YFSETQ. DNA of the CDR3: TGCGCCAGCAGCTTATTAGCGGGAGCGAACGCCGGGGAGCTGTTTTTT. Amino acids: CASSLLAGANAGELFF. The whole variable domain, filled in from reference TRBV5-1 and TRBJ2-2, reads KAGVTQTPRYLIKTRGQQVTLSCSPISGHRSVSWYQQTPGQGLQFLFEYFSETQRNKGNFPGRFSGRQFSNSRSEMNVSTLELGDSALYLCASSLLAGANAGELFFGEGSRLTVL.

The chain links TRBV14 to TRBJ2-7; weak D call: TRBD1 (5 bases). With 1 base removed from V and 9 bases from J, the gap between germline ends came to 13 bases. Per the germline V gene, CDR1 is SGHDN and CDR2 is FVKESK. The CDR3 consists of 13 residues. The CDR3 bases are TGTGCCAGCAGCCAAGGCCACACAAGGGGGCAGTACTTC. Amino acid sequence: CASSQGHTRGQYF.

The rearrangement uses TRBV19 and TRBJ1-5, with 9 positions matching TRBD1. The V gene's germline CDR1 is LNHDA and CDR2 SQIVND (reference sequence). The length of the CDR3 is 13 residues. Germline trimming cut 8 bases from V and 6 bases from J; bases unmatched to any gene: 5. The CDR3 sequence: CASGDRVVQPQHF. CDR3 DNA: TGTGCCAGTGGGGACAGGGTAGTTCAGCCCCAGCATTTT. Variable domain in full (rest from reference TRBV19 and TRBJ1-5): DGGITQSPKYLFRKEGQNVTLSCEQNLNHDAMYWYRQDPGQGLRLIYYSQIVNDFQKGDIAEGYSVSREKKESFPLTVTSAQKNPTAFYLCASGDRVVQPQHFGDGTRLSIL.

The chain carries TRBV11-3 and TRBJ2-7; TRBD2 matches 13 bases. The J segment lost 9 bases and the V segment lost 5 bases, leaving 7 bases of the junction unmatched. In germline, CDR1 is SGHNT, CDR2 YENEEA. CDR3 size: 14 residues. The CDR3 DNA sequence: TGTGCCAGCAGCCAAGGACTAGCGGGAGAGGGGCAGTACTTC. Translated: CASSQGLAGEGQYF.

CDR3 amino acids: CASRRQGGNEKLFF. CDR3 sequence (DNA): TGTGCCAGCAGAAGACAGGGGGGGAATGAAAAACTGTTTTTT. This chain uses TRBV28 with TRBJ1-4, with TRBD1 matching over 9 bases. The CDR3 loop spans 14 amino acids. Germline V gives CDR1 MDHEN, CDR2 SYDVKM. Trimming took 6 bases from V and 5 from J; bases not matched to a gene: 4.

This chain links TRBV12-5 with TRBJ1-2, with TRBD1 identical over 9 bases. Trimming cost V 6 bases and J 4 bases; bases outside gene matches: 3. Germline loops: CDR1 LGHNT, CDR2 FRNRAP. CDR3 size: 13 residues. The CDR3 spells CASGPDRGYGYTF. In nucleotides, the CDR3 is TGTGCTAGTGGGCCGGACAGGGGCTATGGCTACACCTTC.

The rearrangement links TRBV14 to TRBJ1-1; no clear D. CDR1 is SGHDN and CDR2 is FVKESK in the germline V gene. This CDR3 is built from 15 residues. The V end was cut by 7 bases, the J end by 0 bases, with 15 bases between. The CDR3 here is CASKVPGSLNTEAFF. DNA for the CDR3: TGTGCCAGCAAAGTTCCGGGGAGTTTGAACACTGAAGCTTTCTTT.

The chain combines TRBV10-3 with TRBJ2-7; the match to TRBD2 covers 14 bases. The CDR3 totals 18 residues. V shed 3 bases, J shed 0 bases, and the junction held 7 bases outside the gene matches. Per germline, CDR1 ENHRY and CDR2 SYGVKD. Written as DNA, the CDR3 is TGTGCCATCAGTGACCGGGGACTAGCGGGAGTGCGCTCCTACGAGCAGTACTTC. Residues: CAISDRGLAGVRSYEQYF.

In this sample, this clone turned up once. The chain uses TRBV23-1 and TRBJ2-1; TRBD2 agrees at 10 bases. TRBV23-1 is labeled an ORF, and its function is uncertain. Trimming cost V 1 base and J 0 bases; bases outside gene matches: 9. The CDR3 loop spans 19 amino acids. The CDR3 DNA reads TGCGCCAGCAGTCAATTTGGTAGCGGGAGGTCCAGCTCCTACAATGAGCAGTTCTTC. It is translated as CASSQFGSGRSSSYNEQFF.

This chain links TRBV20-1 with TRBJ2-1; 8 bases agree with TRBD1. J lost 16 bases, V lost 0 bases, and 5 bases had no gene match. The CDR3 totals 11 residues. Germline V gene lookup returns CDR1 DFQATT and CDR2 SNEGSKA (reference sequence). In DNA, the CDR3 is TGCAGTGCTAGAGATCGAGGACAGGGCTTCTTC. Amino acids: CSARDRGQGFF.

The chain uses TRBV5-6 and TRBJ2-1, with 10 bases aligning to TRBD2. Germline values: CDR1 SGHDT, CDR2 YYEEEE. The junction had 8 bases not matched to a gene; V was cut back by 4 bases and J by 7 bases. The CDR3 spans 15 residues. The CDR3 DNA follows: TGTGCCAGCAGCCCTGGGACTAGCGCCCAAAATGAGCAGTTCTTC. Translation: CASSPGTSAQNEQFF.

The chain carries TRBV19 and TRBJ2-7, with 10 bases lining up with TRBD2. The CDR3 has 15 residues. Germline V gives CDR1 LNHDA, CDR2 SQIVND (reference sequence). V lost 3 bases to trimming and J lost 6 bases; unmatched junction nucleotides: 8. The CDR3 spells CASSMAGGLAIEQYF. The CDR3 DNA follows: TGTGCCAGTAGTATGGCGGGGGGACTAGCGATCGAGCAGTACTTC. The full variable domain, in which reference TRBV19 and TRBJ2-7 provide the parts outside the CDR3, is DGGITQSPKYLFRKEGQNVTLSCEQNLNHDAMYWYRQDPGQGLRLIYYSQIVNDFQKGDIAEGYSVSREKKESFPLTVTSAQKNPTAFYLCASSMAGGLAIEQYFGPGTRLTVT.

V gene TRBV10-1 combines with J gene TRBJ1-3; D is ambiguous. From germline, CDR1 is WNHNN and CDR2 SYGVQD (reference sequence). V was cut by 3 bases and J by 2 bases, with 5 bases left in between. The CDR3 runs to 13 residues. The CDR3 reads CASSEIAGNTIYF. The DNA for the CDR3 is TGCGCCAGCAGTGAAATCGCTGGAAACACCATATATTTT.

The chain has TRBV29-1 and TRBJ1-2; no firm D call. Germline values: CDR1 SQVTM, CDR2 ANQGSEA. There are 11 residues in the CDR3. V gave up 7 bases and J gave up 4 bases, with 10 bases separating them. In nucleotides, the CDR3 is TGCAGCGCACTGGAGAGCTATGGCTACACCTTC. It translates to CSALESYGYTF.

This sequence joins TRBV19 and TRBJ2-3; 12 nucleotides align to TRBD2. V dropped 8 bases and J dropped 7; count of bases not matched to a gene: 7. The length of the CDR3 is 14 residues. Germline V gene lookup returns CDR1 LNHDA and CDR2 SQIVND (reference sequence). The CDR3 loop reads CASQTSGRGNTQYF. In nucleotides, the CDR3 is TGTGCCAGTCAGACTAGCGGGAGAGGAAATACGCAGTATTTT.

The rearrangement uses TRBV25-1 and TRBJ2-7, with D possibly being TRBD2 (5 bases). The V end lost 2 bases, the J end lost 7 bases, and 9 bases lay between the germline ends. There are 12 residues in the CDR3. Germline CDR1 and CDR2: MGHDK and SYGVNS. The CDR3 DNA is TGTGCCAGCAGTGAAACTAGTGGGGAGCAGTACTTC. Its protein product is CASSETSGEQYF.

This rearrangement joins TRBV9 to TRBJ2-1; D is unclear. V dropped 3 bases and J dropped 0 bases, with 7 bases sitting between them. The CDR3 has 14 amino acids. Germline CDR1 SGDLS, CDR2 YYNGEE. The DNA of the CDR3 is TGTGCCAGCAGCGCGAGGAGCTCCTACAATGAGCAGTTCTTC. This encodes CASSARSSYNEQFF.

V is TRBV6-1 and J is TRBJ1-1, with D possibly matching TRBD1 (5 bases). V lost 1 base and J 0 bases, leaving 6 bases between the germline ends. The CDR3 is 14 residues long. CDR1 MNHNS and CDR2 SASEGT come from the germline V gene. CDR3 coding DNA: TGTGCCAGCAGTGAAGGGACACTGAACACTGAAGCTTTCTTT. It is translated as CASSEGTLNTEAFF.

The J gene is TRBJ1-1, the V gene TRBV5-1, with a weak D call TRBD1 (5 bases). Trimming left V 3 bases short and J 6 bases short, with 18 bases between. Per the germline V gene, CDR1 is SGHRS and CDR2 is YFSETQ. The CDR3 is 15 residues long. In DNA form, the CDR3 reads TGCGCCAGCAGCTCGGGAGAAGGGGCCGGGGCTGAAGCTTTCTTT. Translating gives CASSSGEGAGAEAFF.

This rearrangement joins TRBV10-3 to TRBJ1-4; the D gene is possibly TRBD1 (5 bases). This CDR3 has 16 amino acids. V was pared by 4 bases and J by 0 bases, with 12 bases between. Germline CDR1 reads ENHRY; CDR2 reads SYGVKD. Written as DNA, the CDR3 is TGTGCCATCAGTGCGGCAGACAGTACAACTAATGAAAAACTGTTTTTT. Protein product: CAISAADSTTNEKLFF.